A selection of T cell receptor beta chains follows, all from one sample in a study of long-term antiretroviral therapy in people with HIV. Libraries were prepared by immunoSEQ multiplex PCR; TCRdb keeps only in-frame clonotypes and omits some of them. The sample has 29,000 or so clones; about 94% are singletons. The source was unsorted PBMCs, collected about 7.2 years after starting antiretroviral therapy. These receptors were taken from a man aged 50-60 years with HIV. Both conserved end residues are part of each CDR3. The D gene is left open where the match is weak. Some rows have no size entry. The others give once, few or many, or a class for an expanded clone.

DNA: TGTGCCAGCAGTGAGTCAAGGGATCAGCCCCAGCATTTT; CDR3: CASSESRDQPQHF; D: .; J: TRBJ1-5; size: .; V: TRBV6-4
DNA: TGTGCCAGTGCGCCGGGACAGGGGTACGAGCAGTACTTC; CDR3: CASAPGQGYEQYF; D: TRBD1; J: TRBJ2-7; size: once; V: TRBV28
DNA: TGTGCCAGCTCACCCGACAGAAACAACTACGAGCAGTACTTC; CDR3: CASSPDRNNYEQYF; D: .; J: TRBJ2-7; size: once; V: TRBV18
DNA: TGTGCCAGCAGTCCTGGGCAGGGGGGCACGACAGATACGCAGTATTTT; CDR3: CASSPGQGGTTDTQYF; D: .; J: TRBJ2-3; size: .; V: TRBV27
DNA: TGTGCCAGCAGTACAACCGGGACAGGGGCCTACGAGCAGTACTTC; CDR3: CASSTTGTGAYEQYF; D: TRBD1; J: TRBJ2-7; size: .; V: TRBV6-5
DNA: TGTGCCACCAGCGAGAGCACAGATACGCAGTATTTT; CDR3: CATSESTDTQYF; D: .; J: TRBJ2-3; size: once; V: TRBV15
DNA: TGTGCCAGCGCCTGGGGTAGCGGGGGGTATAGCACAGATACGCAGTATTTT; CDR3: CASAWGSGGYSTDTQYF; D: TRBD2; J: TRBJ2-3; size: .; V: TRBV7-8
DNA: TGTGCCAGTAGTACCTGGTCCTTGAGCTCCTACAATGAGCAGTTCTTC; CDR3: CASSTWSLSSYNEQFF; D: .; J: TRBJ2-1; size: few; V: TRBV19
DNA: TGTGCCAGCAGCGTGGACAGGGGATTCACAGATACGCAGTATTTT; CDR3: CASSVDRGFTDTQYF; D: TRBD1; J: TRBJ2-3; size: .; V: TRBV5-8
DNA: TGTGCCAGCAGCTTGATTCTCCTGGGCAGCGACACTAGCACAGATACGCAGTATTTT; CDR3: CASSLILLGSDTSTDTQYF; D: .; J: TRBJ2-3; size: .; V: TRBV5-6
DNA: TGTGCCAGCAGCTTAGGACTAGCGGGGGGAAACACCGGGGAGCTGTTTTTT; CDR3: CASSLGLAGGNTGELFF; D: TRBD2; J: TRBJ2-2; size: .; V: TRBV13
DNA: TGTGCCAGTAGTGACCGAGGGGGGGCTTCCTCCTACGAGCAGTACTTC; CDR3: CASSDRGGASSYEQYF; D: .; J: TRBJ2-7; size: .; V: TRBV19
DNA: TGCGCCAGCAGTGTATTCGGACAGGGGGCATCTGAAGCTTTCTTT; CDR3: CASSVFGQGASEAFF; D: TRBD1; J: TRBJ1-1; size: .; V: TRBV10-2
DNA: TGTGCCAGTAGTATATCCACTAGCGGATTACTTAGCACAGATACGCAGTATTTT; CDR3: CASSISTSGLLSTDTQYF; D: TRBD2; J: TRBJ2-3; size: .; V: TRBV19
DNA: TGTGCCAGCAGCTCGGCGGGAGAAAGAACCAAAAACATTCAGTACTTC; CDR3: CASSSAGERTKNIQYF; D: TRBD2; J: TRBJ2-4; size: .; V: TRBV5-4
DNA: TGCAGCGTTGGTTTCGGGGGGCGCACTGAAGCTTTCTTT; CDR3: CSVGFGGRTEAFF; D: .; J: TRBJ1-1; size: .; V: TRBV29-1
DNA: TGTGCCAGCAGCTTAAGCACAGCTGAAAAACTGTTTTTT; CDR3: CASSLSTAEKLFF; D: .; J: TRBJ1-4; size: .; V: TRBV13